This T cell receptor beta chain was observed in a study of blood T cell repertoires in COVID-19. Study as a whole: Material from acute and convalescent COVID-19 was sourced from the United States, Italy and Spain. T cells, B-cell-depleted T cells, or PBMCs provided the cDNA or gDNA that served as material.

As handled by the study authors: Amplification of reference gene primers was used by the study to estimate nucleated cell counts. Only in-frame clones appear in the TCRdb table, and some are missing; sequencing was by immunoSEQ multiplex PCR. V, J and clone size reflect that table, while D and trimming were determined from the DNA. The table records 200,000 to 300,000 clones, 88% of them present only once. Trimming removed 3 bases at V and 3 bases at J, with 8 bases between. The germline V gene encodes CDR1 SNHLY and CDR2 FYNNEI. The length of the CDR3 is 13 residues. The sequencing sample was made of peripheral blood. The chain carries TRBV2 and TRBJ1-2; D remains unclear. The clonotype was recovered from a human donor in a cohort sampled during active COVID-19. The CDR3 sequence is CASSEELDYGYTF. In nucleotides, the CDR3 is TGTGCCAGCAGTGAGGAGTTAGACTATGGCTACACCTTC.